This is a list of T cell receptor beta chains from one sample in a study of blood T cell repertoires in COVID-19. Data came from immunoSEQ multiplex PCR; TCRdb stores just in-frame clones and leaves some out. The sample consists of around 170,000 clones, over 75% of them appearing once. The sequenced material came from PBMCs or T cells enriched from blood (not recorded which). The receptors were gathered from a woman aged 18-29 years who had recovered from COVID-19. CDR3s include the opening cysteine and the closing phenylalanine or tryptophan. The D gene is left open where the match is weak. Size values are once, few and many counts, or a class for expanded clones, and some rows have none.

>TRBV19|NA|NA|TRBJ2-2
CASSIDRIETGELFF
TGTGCCAGTAGTATAGACCGTATAGAAACCGGGGAGCTGTTTTTT
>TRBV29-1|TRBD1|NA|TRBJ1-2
CSVLGQVGDSGYTF
TGCAGCGTTCTAGGACAGGTTGGTGATAGTGGCTACACCTTC
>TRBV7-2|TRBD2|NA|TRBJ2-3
CASSYLAGGPDTQYF
TGTGCCAGCAGCTATCTAGCGGGGGGGCCAGATACGCAGTATTTT
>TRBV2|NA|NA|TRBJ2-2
CASSVGLADGELFF
TGTGCCAGCAGTGTTGGTTTGGCTGACGGGGAGCTGTTTTTT
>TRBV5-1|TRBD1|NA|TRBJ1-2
CASSSDRQGYGYTF
TGCGCCAGCAGCTCAGACAGACAGGGCTATGGCTACACCTTC
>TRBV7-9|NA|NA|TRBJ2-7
CASSVTGLTYEQYF
TGTGCCAGCAGCGTAACAGGGCTCACCTACGAGCAGTACTTC
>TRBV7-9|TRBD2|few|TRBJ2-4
CASSRTSGGEVKNIQYF
TGTGCCAGCAGCCGTACTAGCGGAGGGGAGGTTAAAAACATTCAGTACTTC
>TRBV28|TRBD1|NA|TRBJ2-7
CANSSVDRVYEQYF
TGTGCCAACAGTTCCGTGGACAGGGTCTACGAGCAGTACTTC
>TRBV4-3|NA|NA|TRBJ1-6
CASSQDGYGSYSPLHF
TGCGCCAGCAGCCAAGATGGCTACGGGTCATATTCACCCCTCCACTTT
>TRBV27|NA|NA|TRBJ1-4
CASSRTGFDSEKLFF
TGTGCCAGCAGCCGAACAGGGTTCGATAGTGAAAAACTGTTTTTT
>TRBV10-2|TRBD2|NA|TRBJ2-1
CASTPGLAGGSEQFF
TGCGCCAGCACCCCGGGACTAGCGGGGGGGAGTGAGCAGTTCTTC
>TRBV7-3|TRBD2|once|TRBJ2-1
CASSLSGGSEQFF
TGTGCCAGCAGCCTGTCGGGGGGGTCTGAGCAGTTCTTC
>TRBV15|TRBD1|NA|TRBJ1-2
CATSRDEMGQGSNYGYTF
TGTGCCACCAGCAGAGATGAAATGGGACAGGGGAGTAACTATGGCTACACCTTC